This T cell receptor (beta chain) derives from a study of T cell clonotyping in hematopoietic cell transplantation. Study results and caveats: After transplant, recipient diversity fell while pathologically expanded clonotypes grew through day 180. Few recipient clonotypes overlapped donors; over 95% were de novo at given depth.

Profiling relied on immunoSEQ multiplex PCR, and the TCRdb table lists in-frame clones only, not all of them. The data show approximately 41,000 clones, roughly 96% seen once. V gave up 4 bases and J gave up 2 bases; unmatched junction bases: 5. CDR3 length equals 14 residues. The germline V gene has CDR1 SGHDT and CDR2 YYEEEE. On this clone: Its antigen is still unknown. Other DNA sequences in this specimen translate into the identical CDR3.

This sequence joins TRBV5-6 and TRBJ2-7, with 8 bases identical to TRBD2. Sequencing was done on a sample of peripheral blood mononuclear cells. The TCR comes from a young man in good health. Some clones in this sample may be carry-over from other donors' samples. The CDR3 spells CASSPRGATYEQYF. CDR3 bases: TGTGCCAGCAGCCCGCGGGGGGCCACCTACGAGCAGTACTTC.